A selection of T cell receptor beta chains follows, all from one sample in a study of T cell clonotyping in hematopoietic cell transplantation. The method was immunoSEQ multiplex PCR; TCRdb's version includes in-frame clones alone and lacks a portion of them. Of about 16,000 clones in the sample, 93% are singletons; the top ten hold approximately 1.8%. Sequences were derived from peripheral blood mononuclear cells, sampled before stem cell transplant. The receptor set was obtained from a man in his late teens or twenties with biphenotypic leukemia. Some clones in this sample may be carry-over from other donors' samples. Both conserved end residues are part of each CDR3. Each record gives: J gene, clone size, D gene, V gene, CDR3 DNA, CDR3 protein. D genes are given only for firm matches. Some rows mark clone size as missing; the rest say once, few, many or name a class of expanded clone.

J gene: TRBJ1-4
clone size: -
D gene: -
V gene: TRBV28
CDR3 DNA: TGTGCCAGCAGTTTATCACTCCGTACCCTGTTTTTT
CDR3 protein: CASSLSLRTLFF

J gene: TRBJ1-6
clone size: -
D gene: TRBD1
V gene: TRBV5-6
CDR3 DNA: TGTGCCAGCAGCTTGGTTGACAGGGGTTTTAATTCACCCCTCCACTTT
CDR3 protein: CASSLVDRGFNSPLHF

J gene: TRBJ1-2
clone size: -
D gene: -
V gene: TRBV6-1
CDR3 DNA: TGTGCCAGCGATAACGGCCCGTGGGAGGGGCAAGGCTACACCTTC
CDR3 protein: CASDNGPWEGQGYTF

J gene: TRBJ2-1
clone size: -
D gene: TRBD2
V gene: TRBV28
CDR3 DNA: TGTGCCAGCCTTAGCGGGGGGGCGACCGATGAGCAGTTCTTC
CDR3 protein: CASLSGGATDEQFF

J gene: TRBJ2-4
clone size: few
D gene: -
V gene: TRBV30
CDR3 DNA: TGTGCCTGGAGTGACAATGGGGGTGCCACCAAAAACATTCAGTACTTC
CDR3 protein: CAWSDNGGATKNIQYF

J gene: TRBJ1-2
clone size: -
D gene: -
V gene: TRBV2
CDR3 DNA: TGTGCCAGCAGTGAGTGGTTCAAGGAAGGCTACACCTTC
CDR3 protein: CASSEWFKEGYTF

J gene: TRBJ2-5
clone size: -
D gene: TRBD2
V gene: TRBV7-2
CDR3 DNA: TGTGCCAGCAGCCCCGGGGGGGGCGTCGAGACCCAGTACTTC
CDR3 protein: CASSPGGGVETQYF

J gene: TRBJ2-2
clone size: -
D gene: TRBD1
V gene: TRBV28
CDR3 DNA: TGTGCCAGCAGTTTGGGCCAGGGGGTAACCGGGGAGCTGTTTTTT
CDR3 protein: CASSLGQGVTGELFF

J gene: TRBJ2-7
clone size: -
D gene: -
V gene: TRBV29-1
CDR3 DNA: TGCAGCGTTGTCGACCCTTCCTTGGGACCTACCGAGCAGTACTTC
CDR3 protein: CSVVDPSLGPTEQYF

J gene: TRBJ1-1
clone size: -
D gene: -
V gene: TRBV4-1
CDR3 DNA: TGCGCCAGCAGCCGCGAACCGGTCCCCGGCACTGAAGCTTTCTTT
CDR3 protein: CASSREPVPGTEAFF

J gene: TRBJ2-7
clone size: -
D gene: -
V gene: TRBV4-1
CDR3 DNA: TGCGCCAGCAGCCTATCGTTTTTGGACGAGCAGTACTTC
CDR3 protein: CASSLSFLDEQYF

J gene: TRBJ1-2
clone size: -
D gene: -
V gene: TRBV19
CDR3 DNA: TGTGCCAGTAGTAGTGGTCAGAACTATGGCTACACCTTC
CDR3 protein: CASSSGQNYGYTF

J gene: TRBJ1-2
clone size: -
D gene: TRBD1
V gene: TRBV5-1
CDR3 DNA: TGCGCCAGCAGCTTGGAAACTAAAACCGGGACAGGGGATGGCTACACCTTC
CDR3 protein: CASSLETKTGTGDGYTF

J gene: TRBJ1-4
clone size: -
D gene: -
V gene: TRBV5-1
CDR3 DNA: TGCGCCAGCAGCTTGGCCGGAGCTGGGCCCAATGAAAAACTGTTTTTT
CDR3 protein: CASSLAGAGPNEKLFF

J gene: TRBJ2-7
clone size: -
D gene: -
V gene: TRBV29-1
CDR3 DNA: TGCAGCGTCGCTCACTCAGGGCTAGCTTCCTACGAGCAGTACTTC
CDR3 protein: CSVAHSGLASYEQYF

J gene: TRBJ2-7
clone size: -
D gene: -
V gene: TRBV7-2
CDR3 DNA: TGTGCCAGCAGCTGGAGCGGTGCCTACGAGCAGTACTTC
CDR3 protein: CASSWSGAYEQYF

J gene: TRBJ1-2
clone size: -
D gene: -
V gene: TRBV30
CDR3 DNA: TGTGCCTGTGCCGACCCGGGCCTCGGGAGCTATGGCTACACCTTC
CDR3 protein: CACADPGLGSYGYTF

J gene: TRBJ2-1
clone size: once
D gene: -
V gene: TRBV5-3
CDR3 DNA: TGTGCCAGAAGCGACCACAATGAGCAGTTCTTC
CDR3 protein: CARSDHNEQFF

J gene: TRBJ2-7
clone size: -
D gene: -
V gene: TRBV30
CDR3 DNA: TGTGCCTTGCAGACCCGTTTGGAGCAGTACTTC
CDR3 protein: CALQTRLEQYF

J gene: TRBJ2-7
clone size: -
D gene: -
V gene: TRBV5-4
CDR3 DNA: TGTGCCAGCAGCTCCAAGGGGGGGCCCTCCTACGAGCAGTACTTC
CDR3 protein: CASSSKGGPSYEQYF

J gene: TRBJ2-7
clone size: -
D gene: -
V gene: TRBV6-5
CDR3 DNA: TGTGCCAGCACAACGCCGGGGCGCGGAAGAGGGGAGCAGTACTTC
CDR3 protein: CASTTPGRGRGEQYF

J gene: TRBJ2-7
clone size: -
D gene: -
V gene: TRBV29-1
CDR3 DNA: TGCAGCGTTGAAGCCAACGCTAGCGAGCAGTACTTC
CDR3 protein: CSVEANASEQYF

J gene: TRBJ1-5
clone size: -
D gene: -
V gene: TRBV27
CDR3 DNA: TGTGCCAGCTGCTCGGGGGTAGGGAATCAGCCCCAGCATTTT
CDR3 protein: CASCSGVGNQPQHF

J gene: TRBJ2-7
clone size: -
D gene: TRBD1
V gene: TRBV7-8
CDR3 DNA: TGTGCCAGCAGCCGACAGGGGGGAGACTACGAGCAGTACTTC
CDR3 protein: CASSRQGGDYEQYF

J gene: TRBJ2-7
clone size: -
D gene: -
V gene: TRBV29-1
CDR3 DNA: TGCAGCGCTTACCGTGGGGGGCACGAGCAGTACTTC
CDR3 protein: CSAYRGGHEQYF

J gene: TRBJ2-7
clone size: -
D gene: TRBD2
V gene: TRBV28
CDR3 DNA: TGTGCCAGCAATCTAGGTCGACTAGCGGGGGGCTACGAGCAGTACTTC
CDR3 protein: CASNLGRLAGGYEQYF

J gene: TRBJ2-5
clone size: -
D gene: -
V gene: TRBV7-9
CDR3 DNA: TGTGCCAGCAGCCCATCCCTAAACGGTTTCGGGACCCAGTACTTC
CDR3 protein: CASSPSLNGFGTQYF

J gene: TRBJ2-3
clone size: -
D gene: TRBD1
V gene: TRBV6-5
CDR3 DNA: TGTGCCAGCAGTTTCCGACAGGGGGCAAGCACAGATACGCAGTATTTT
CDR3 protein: CASSFRQGASTDTQYF

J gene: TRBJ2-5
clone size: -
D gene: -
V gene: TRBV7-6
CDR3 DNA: TGTGCCAGCAGTTACCAAGAGACCCAGTACTTC
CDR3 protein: CASSYQETQYF

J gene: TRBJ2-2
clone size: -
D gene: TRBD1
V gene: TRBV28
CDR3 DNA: TGTGCCAGCATAATGACAGGGGCAGGCACCGGGGAGCTGTTTTTT
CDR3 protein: CASIMTGAGTGELFF

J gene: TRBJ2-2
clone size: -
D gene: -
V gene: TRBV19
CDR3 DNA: TGTGCCAGTAGCCGCAGGGACCCCGGGGAGCTGTTTTTT
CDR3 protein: CASSRRDPGELFF

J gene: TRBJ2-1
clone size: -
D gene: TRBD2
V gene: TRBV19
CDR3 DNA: TGTGCCAGTAGTCCCCTTCGGGGGGGCGTAAGGGGTGAGCAGTTCTTC
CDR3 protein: CASSPLRGGVRGEQFF

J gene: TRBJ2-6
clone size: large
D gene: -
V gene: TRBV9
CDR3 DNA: TGTGCCAGCAGCGTCGCGGAGGGGGCCAACGTCCTGACTTTC
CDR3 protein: CASSVAEGANVLTF

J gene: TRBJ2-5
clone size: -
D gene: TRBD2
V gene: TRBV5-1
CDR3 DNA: TGCGCCAGCAGCTTAGGCGGGGGGGCGGTAGAGACCCAGTACTTC
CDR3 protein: CASSLGGGAVETQYF

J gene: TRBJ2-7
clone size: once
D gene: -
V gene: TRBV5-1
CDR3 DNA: TGCGCCAGCAGCTTAGGGCTCCCTAAAGTCTACGAGCAGTACTTC
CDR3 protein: CASSLGLPKVYEQYF

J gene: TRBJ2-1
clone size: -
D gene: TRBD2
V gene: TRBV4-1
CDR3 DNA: TGCGCCAGCAGCCAAGTGGGACTAGCGGGGGGGCCTGCGATCTTC
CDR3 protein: CASSQVGLAGGPAIF

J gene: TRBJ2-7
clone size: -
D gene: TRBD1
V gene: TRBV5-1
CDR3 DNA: TGCGCCAGCAGCTGGGGGACAGCCTCCTACGAGCAGTACTTC
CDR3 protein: CASSWGTASYEQYF

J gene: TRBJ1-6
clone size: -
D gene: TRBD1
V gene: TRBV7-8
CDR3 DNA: TGTGCCAGCAGTCCTTATCCACTGGGACAGATTAATTCACCCCTCCACTTT
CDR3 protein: CASSPYPLGQINSPLHF

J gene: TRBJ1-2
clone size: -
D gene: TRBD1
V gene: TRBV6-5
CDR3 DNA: TGTGCCACAGAAGGACAGGGGGGGGATGGCTACACCTTC
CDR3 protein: CATEGQGGDGYTF